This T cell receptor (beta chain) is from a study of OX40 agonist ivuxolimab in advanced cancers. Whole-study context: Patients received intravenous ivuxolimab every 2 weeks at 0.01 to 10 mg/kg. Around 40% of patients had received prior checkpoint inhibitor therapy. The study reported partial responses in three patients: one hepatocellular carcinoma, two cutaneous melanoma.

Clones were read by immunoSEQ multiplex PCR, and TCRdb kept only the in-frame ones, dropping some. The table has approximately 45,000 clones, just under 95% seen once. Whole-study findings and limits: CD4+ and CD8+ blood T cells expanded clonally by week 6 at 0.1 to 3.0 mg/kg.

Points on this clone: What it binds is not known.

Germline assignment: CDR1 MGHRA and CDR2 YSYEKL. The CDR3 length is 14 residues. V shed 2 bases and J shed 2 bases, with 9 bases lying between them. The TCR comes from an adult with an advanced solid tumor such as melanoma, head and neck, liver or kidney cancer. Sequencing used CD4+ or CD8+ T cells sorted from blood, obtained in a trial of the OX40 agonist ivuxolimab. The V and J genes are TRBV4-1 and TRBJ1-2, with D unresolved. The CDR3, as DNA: TGCGCCAGCAGCCAAAATTCCGGGAACTATGGCTACACCTTC. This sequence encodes CASSQNSGNYGYTF.